This T cell receptor beta chain was recovered during a study of T cells in Graves' hyperthyroidism and ophthalmopathy. Study-wide results and limits: Most thyroid clonotypes expanded above 0.001 appeared in blood too.

The V and J ends lost 7 bases and 5 bases, in that order; junction bases with no gene match: 17. This CDR3 has 17 residues. CDR1 is LGHDT, CDR2 YNNKEL, per germline (reference sequence). This clonotype came up many times. Its antigen is unidentified. TCR beta CDR3 regions were amplified from RNA. A first-round RT-PCR of the TCR CDR3 used the HTBI primer set. TCRdb reanalysed the multiplex PCR reads using MiXCR and keeps one entry per CDR3 protein. The table has 650,000 to 850,000 distinct CDR3 sequences, around 20% seen once. Each diagnosis drew on symptoms, thyroxine, TRAb, thyroid ultrasound and orbital computed tomography findings. Out of approximately 10 ml of fresh peripheral blood came the PBMCs.

The sequencing input was blood. V is TRBV3-1 and J is TRBJ2-5, with TRBD2 matching over 9 bases. This clonotype was sampled from a woman aged 45-65 years with Graves' hyperthyroidism that later progressed to Graves' ophthalmopathy. The CDR3, as DNA: TGTGCCAGCACCCACTCTATAGCGGGGGCCGCCGGGGAGACCCAGTACTTC. It codes for CASTHSIAGAAGETQYF.